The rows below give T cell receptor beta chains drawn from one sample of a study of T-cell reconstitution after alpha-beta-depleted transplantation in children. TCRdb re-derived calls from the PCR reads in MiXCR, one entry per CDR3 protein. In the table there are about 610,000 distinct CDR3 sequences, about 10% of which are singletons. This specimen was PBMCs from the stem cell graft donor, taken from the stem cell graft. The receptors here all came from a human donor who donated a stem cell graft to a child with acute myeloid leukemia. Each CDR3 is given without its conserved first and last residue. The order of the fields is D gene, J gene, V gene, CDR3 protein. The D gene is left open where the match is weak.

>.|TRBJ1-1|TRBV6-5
ASSSTGTLATEAF
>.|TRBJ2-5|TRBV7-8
ASSLGSRFQETQY
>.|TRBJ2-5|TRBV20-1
SAMTYRETQY
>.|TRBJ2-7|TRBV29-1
SVPGHSYEQY
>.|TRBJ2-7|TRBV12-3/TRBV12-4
ASTLAGQSAYEQY
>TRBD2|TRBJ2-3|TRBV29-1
SVPGTSGSATQY
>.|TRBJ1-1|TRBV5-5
ASSLISTLHTF
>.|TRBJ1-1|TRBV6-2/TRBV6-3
ASSYRSGEAF
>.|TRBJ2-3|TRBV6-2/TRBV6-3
ASSYLLDFRLSTEIDTQY
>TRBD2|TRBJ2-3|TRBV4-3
ASSQHLQAGGQTDTQY
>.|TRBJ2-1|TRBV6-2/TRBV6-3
ASSYSGVGGEQF
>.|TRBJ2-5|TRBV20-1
SALRGSLETQY
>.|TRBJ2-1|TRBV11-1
ASSSSRSDADQPNEQF
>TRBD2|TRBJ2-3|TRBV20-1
SATKREHQDTQY
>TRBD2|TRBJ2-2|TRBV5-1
ASSHRTSDSTGELF
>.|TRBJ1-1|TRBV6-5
ASSSNPRATEAF
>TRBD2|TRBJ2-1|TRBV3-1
ASSPGLAGVLSYNEQF
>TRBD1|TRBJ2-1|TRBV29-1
SVGPGTELSSYNEQF
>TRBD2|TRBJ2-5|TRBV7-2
ASSPPRAGARETQY
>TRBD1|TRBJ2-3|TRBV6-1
ATKTEGATDTQY
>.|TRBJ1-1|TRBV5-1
ASSLDANMNTEAF
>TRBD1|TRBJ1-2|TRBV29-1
SGGQGGYGYT
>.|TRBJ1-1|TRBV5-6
ASSLWGGWTEAF
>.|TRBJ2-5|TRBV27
ASSSVGQNQETQY
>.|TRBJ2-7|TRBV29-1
SVVWTTFGEQY
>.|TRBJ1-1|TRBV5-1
ASSLDGGPRGTEAF
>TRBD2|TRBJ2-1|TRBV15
ATSVGLAGLNEQF
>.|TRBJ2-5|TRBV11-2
ASSSSGPHGGETQY
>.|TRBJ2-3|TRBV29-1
SVPGGREVRDTQY
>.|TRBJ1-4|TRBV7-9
ASSLVSGAVK
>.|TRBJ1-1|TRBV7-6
ASSPGPILTGTEAF
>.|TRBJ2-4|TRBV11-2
ASSLDEVWAGGKIQY
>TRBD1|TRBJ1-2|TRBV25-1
ASWGRQGEAGGGYT
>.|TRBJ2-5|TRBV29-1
SVEGRRAQETQY
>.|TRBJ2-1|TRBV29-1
SVSPFESGAYNEQF
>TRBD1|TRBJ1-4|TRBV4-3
ASSQEENRGLEKLF
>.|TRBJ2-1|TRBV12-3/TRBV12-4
ASSSTNNEQF
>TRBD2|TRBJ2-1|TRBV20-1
SAPSIGGSPSYNEQF
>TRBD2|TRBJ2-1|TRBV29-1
SVVYGSGRYNEQF
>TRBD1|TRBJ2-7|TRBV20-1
SATGSQSTYEQY
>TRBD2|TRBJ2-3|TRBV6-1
ASSPGTSGLGDTQY
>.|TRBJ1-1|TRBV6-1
ASSENRRSEAF
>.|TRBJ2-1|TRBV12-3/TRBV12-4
ASRKTVDTFINEQF
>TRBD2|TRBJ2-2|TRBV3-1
ASSQGLAGVVGELF
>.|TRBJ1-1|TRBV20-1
SARWRVLRLNMNTEAF
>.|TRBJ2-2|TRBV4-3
ASSDRPHTGELF